This T cell receptor beta chain was captured in a study of cytomegalovirus exposure and HLA in healthy donors. Notes on the study in general: Presence/absence analysis assumed near-uniform sequencing depth across donors. Equally common other TCR beta chains were less clonally expanded than HLA-associated ones, a later analysis found.

For this clone: Its matching antigen is unknown.

This CDR3 is 12 amino acids long. Germline V gene lookup returns CDR1 SEHNR and CDR2 FQNEAQ (reference sequence). V was trimmed by 3 bases and J by 5 bases, leaving 7 bases between them. The PCR contained 60 Vbeta and 13 Jbeta primers. Sequenced by immunoSEQ multiplex PCR; TCRdb stores in-frame clones only, minus some. The table shows under 75,000 clones, with about 74% occurring only once. The chain couples TRBV7-9 to TRBJ2-5; D ambiguous. Sample: PBMCs. This TCR came from a human donor in good health. Written as DNA, the CDR3 is TGTGCCAGCAGCTTCCAGGCCGAGACCCAGTACTTC. Translated: CASSFQAETQYF.